These 3 T cell receptor beta chains originate from one sample sequenced in a study of cytomegalovirus exposure and HLA in healthy donors. The PCR employed 60 Vbeta primers together with 13 Jbeta primers. Libraries were prepared by immunoSEQ multiplex PCR; TCRdb keeps only in-frame clonotypes and omits some of them. The sample contains about 98,000 clones, around 68% of which appear only once. The specimen was PBMCs. The receptors were sampled from a man in his fifties or sixties in good health and CMV-seronegative.

This clone has just a few counts. The rearrangement joins TRBV21-1 to TRBJ2-7; TRBD2 reflects the table's D call only, with no check against the DNA. TRBV21-1 is deemed a pseudogene. The CDR3 has 15 amino acids. CDR3 coding DNA: TGTGCCAGCAGCAATTTACAGGGAGCGGGGTACGAGCAGTACTTC. Its protein product is CASSNLQGAGYEQYF.

The rearrangement links TRBV12-2 to TRBJ2-5; TRBD2 was called by the table and not checked on the DNA. TRBV12-2 is recorded as a pseudogene. The CDR3 has 13 residues. The CDR3 DNA sequence: TGTGCAAGTCGCACTAGCCTCGGGGAGACCCAGTACTTC. This encodes CASRTSLGETQYF.

This clone was recorded once. The chain links TRBV18 to TRBJ2-5; TRBD2 is a possible D gene (5 bases). The CDR3 loop spans 14 amino acids. The germline V gene encodes CDR1 KGHSH and CDR2 LQKENI. Trimming removed 2 bases from V and 1 base from J, with 8 bases in between. Here the CDR3 DNA reads TGTGCCAGCTCACCAGAGGGAACCCAAGAGACCCAGTACTTC. It specifies CASSPEGTQETQYF.